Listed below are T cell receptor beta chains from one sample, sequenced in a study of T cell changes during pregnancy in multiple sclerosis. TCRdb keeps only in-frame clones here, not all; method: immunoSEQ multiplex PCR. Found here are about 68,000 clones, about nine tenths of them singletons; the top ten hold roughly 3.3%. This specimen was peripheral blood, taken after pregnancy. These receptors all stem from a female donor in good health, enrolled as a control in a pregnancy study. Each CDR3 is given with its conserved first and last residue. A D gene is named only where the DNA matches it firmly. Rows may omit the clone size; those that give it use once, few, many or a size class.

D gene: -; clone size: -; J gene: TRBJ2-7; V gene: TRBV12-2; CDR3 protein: CASRLEGDEQYF; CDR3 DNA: TGTGCAAGTCGCCTAGAGGGGGACGAGCAGTACTTC
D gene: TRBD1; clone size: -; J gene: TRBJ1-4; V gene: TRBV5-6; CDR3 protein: CASSSDPGQGVATNEKLFF; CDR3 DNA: TGTGCCAGCAGCTCAGATCCGGGACAGGGAGTTGCAACTAATGAAAAACTGTTTTTT
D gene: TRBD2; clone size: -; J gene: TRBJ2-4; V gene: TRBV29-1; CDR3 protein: CSVATWEGNIQYF; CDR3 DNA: TGCAGCGTTGCCACTTGGGAGGGTAACATTCAGTACTTC
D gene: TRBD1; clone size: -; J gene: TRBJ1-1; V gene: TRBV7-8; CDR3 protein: CASSPRPGTGRVETFF; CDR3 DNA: TGTGCCAGCAGCCCCCGTCCCGGGACAGGGAGGGTCGAAACTTTCTTT
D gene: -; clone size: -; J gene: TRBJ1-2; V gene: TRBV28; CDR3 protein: CASSFQHGGGYGYTF; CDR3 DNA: TGTGCCAGCAGCTTTCAGCACGGTGGGGGGTATGGCTACACCTTC
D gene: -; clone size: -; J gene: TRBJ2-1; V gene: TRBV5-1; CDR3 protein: CASREGGGRYEQFF; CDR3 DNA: TGCGCCAGCCGAGAGGGCGGGGGCAGGTATGAGCAGTTCTTC
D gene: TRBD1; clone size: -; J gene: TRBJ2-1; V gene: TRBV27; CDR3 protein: CARDRRYYNEQFF; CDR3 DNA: TGTGCCAGGGACAGGCGCTACTACAATGAGCAGTTCTTC
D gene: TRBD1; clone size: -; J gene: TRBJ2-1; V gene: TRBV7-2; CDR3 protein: CASSRSGTAENEQFF; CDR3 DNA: TGTGCCAGCAGCCGGTCCGGGACAGCGGAGAATGAGCAGTTCTTC
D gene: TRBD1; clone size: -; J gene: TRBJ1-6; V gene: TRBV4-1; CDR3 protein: CASSHRQGRSSPLHF; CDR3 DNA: TGCGCCAGCAGCCACCGACAGGGCCGGAGCTCACCCCTCCACTTT
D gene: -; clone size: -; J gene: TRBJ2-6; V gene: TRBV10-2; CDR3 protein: CASSDILGRGANVLTF; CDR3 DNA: TGCGCCAGCAGTGATATCCTGGGCCGGGGGGCCAACGTCCTGACTTTC
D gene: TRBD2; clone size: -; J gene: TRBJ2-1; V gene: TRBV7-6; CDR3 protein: CASSFSGRPNEQFF; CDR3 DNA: TGTGCCAGCAGCTTTAGCGGGAGACCCAATGAGCAGTTCTTC
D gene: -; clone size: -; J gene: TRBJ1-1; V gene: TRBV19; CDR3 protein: CASVWGRMNTEAFF; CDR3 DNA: TGTGCCAGTGTATGGGGGAGGATGAACACTGAAGCTTTCTTT
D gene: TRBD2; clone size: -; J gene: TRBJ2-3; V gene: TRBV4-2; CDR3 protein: CASSQAGTSGTDTQYF; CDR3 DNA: TGTGCCAGCAGCCAAGCCGGGACTAGCGGCACAGATACGCAGTATTTT
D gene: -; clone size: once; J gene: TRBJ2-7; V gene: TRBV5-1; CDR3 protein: CASSYTGLGSYEQYF; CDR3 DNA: TGCGCCAGCAGTTATACGGGACTCGGCAGCTACGAGCAGTACTTC
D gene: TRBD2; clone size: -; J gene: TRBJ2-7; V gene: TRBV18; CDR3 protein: CASSPSGRGYEQYF; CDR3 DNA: TGTGCCAGCTCACCTAGCGGGAGAGGGTACGAGCAGTACTTC
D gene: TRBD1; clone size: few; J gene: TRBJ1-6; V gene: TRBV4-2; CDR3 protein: CASSQSLGQGNSPLHF; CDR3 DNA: TGTGCCAGCAGCCAAAGCCTGGGACAGGGTAATTCACCCCTCCACTTT